This passage covers 27 T cell receptor beta chains from one sample sequenced in a study of CD8 T cells in ankylosing spondylitis. TCRdb fed the 5' RACE reads into MiXCR, producing one record per CDR3 protein. The sample includes around 340,000 distinct CDR3 sequences, under 15% of them seen just once. The sample consisted of blood, either unsorted or a sorted T cell fraction (not recorded which). Every receptor here comes from a male donor with ankylosing spondylitis or in good health (not recorded which).

The chain joins TRBV6-1 to TRBJ2-6, with TRBD1 identical over 7 bases. Trimming at V came to 2 bases and at J to 0 bases, leaving 7 bases not matched to a gene. This CDR3 region has 18 residues. CDR1 MNHNS and CDR2 SASEGT come from the germline V gene. This chain's CDR3 is CASSEMQGVISGANVLTF. The CDR3 coding sequence is TGTGCCAGCAGTGAAATGCAGGGGGTGATCTCTGGGGCCAACGTCCTGACTTTC.

This clonotype has ten or more counts. V and J are TRBV29-1 and TRBJ2-1; the D is unclear. V lost 4 bases and J 0 bases, leaving 7 bases between the germline ends. The CDR3 has 13 amino acids. CDR1 and CDR2 (germline): SQVTM, ANQGSEA. CDR3 region: CSVGAVSYNEQFF. DNA of the CDR3: TGCAGCGTTGGGGCAGTCTCCTACAATGAGCAGTTCTTC.

This rearrangement joins TRBV6-1 to TRBJ2-2; D is possibly TRBD2 (5 bases). Germline CDR1 reads MNHNS; CDR2 reads SASEGT. The CDR3 has 15 amino acids. V was clipped by 5 bases and J by 1 base, with 11 bases between them. This CDR3 reads CASSPSTRNTGELFF. The CDR3 DNA reads as TGTGCCAGCAGTCCTTCCACTAGGAACACCGGGGAGCTGTTTTTT.

In its sample, this clonotype was seen a few times. The chain couples TRBV5-1 to TRBJ2-2; no definite D call. This CDR3 region has 14 residues. CDR1 is SGHRS and CDR2 is YFSETQ in the germline V gene. The V end lost 2 bases, the J end lost 6 bases, and 11 bases lay between the germline ends. CDR3 amino acids: CASSFPLGAGELFF. The CDR3 DNA sequence: TGCGCCAGCAGCTTCCCCTTGGGCGCCGGGGAGCTGTTTTTT.

The chain couples TRBV3-1 to TRBJ2-1, with unresolved D. There are 15 residues in the CDR3. V was cut by 0 bases and J by 6 bases, with 12 bases left in between. Germline V gene sequence: CDR1 LGHDT, CDR2 YNNKEL (reference sequence). The CDR3 coding sequence is TGTGCCAGCAGCCAAGATAAAGTGGCAGGCAATGAGCAGTTCTTC. Residues: CASSQDKVAGNEQFF.

There are a few counts of this clonotype. This sequence joins TRBV29-1 and TRBJ1-1; no clear D. V shed 5 bases and J shed 5 bases, with 12 bases lying between them. The CDR3 has 12 amino acids. Germline loops: CDR1 SQVTM, CDR2 ANQGSEA. For the CDR3, the DNA is TGCAGCGTTACCGGGCCTGGGACTGAAGCTTTCTTT. Amino acid sequence: CSVTGPGTEAFF.

The rearrangement uses TRBV27 and TRBJ2-7; TRBD2 is a possible D gene (5 bases). The germline V and J ends were trimmed by 0 bases and 5 bases, with 11 bases remaining between them. CDR3 length: 14 amino acids. The germline gives CDR1 MNHEY, CDR2 SMNVEV (reference sequence). The CDR3, as DNA: TGTGCCAGCAGTTTATCGAGAGGGCTCCACGAGCAGTACTTC. As protein: CASSLSRGLHEQYF.

The chain has TRBV19 and TRBJ2-2, with a possible D match to TRBD2 (6 bases). V lost 7 bases, J lost 3 bases, and 15 bases lay in between. The V gene's germline CDR1 is LNHDA and CDR2 SQIVND (reference sequence). The CDR3 has 15 amino acids. DNA of the CDR3: TGTGCCAGTACCAAGCGGGTTGGTGACACCGGGGAGCTGTTTTTT. It translates to CASTKRVGDTGELFF.

This clonotype came up a few times. The gene calls are TRBV30 and TRBJ1-5; 9 bases are shared with TRBD1. CDR3 size: 14 residues. Germline V gene lookup returns CDR1 GTSNPN and CDR2 SVGIG (reference sequence). The J segment lost 0 bases and the V segment lost 5 bases, leaving 2 bases of the junction unmatched. For the CDR3, the DNA is TGTGCCTGGGGACAGGGGATTAGCAATCAGCCCCAGCATTTT. Residues: CAWGQGISNQPQHF.

CDR3 sequence (DNA): TGCGCCAGCAGCCCTGGACAGGGTTCCTATGACACCGGGGAGCTGTTTTTT. Translating it yields CASSPGQGSYDTGELFF. The chain joins TRBV5-1 to TRBJ2-2; 8 bases match TRBD1. The CDR3 loop spans 17 amino acids. Per germline, CDR1 SGHRS and CDR2 YFSETQ. With V trimmed by 4 bases and J by 3 bases, 11 bases remained unmatched.

The gene calls are TRBV9 and TRBJ2-5; D remains ambiguous. CDR1 is SGDLS, CDR2 YYNGEE, per germline. V was cut by 0 bases and J by 0 bases, with 6 bases left in between. The CDR3 is made up of 14 amino acids. CDR3 amino acids: CASSVGLHQETQYF. The CDR3 DNA is TGTGCCAGCAGCGTAGGACTCCACCAAGAGACCCAGTACTTC.

The gene calls are TRBV5-4 and TRBJ1-2; D not resolved. CDR3 length: 14 amino acids. V was trimmed by 0 bases and J by 5 bases, leaving 11 bases between them. In germline, CDR1 is SGHNT, CDR2 YYREEE (reference sequence). This CDR3 reads CASSLVASTYGYTF. CDR3 nucleotides: TGTGCCAGCAGCTTGGTGGCCAGCACGTATGGCTACACCTTC.

This clonotype was observed a few times. This chain joins TRBV3-1 and TRBJ2-4; perhaps TRBD1 as D (6 bases). The ends were cut back, 8 bases at V and 7 bases at J, with 12 bases in the middle. The CDR3 totals 12 residues. Germline V lookup: CDR1 LGHDT, CDR2 YNNKEL (reference sequence). The CDR3 DNA reads as TGTGCCAGCCGAGGGGGTGGGAACATTCAGTACTTC. Its protein is CASRGGGNIQYF.

This clonotype occurred many times. The genes are TRBV5-1 and TRBJ2-1; no reliable D call. Trimming shortened V by 1 base and J by 0 bases, and 8 bases separated the two germline ends. Looked up from germline, CDR1 is SGHRS and CDR2 is YFSETQ. This CDR3 has 15 amino acids. The CDR3 DNA reads as TGCGCCAGCAGCTTGACTACCAGCTCCTACAATGAGCAGTTCTTC. Translated: CASSLTTSSYNEQFF.

This clonotype has a handful of counts. The genes are TRBV5-1 and TRBJ2-1, with 11 bases lining up with TRBD1. This CDR3 is 12 amino acids long. Germline loops: CDR1 SGHRS, CDR2 YFSETQ. With V trimmed by 4 bases and J by 15 bases, 6 bases remained unmatched. The CDR3: CASSTGQGAVFF. CDR3 nucleotide sequence: TGCGCCAGCAGCACCGGACAGGGGGCAGTGTTCTTC.

Only a few counts were recorded for this clonotype. V gene TRBV15 combines with J gene TRBJ2-2; the D gene is possibly TRBD1 (6 bases). This CDR3 has 14 residues. V was pared by 6 bases and J by 2 bases, with 10 bases between. From germline, CDR1 is LNHNV and CDR2 YYDKDF (reference sequence). Written as DNA, the CDR3 is TGTGCCACCAGTCCGGGACACAACACCGGGGAGCTGTTTTTT. It specifies CATSPGHNTGELFF.

This clonotype was detected a few times. V usage is TRBV6-1 and J usage is TRBJ2-3; D is possibly TRBD2 (6 bases). The CDR3 consists of 15 residues. CDR1 is MNHNS and CDR2 is SASEGT in the germline V gene. The germline V and J ends were trimmed by 3 bases and 1 base, with 11 bases remaining between them. The CDR3 DNA sequence: TGTGCCAGCAGTGATCGGGGGAGCGGCACAGATACGCAGTATTTT. The encoded protein is CASSDRGSGTDTQYF.

This clonotype was picked up a small number of times. This chain connects TRBV4-1 to TRBJ2-7; D ambiguous. CDR3 length: 13 residues. Germline V CDR1 and CDR2: MGHRA, YSYEKL. V lost 4 bases to trimming and J lost 7 bases, with 14 bases between them. In DNA, the CDR3 is TGCGCCAGCAGCCGGCATGATACGCTGGAGCAGTACTTC. Protein: CASSRHDTLEQYF.

The J gene is TRBJ1-1, the V gene TRBV5-1, with no clear D. The germline CDR1 and CDR2 sequences are SGHRS and YFSETQ. Trimming took 4 bases from V and 5 from J, leaving 12 bases between them. The CDR3 has 13 residues. DNA for the CDR3: TGCGCCAGCAGCCCCTCCGGGCAAACTGAAGCTTTCTTT. Translating it yields CASSPSGQTEAFF.

This clonotype was detected a few times. The chain has TRBV4-1 and TRBJ2-3; 7 nucleotides agree with TRBD2. The ends lost 3 bases at V and 2 bases at J; junction bases unmatched: 2. Germline lookup yields CDR1 MGHRA and CDR2 YSYEKL. This CDR3 region has 14 residues. This CDR3 reads CASSQLAATDTQYF. The DNA for the CDR3 is TGCGCCAGCAGCCAGCTAGCGGCCACAGATACGCAGTATTTT.

This chain connects TRBV27 to TRBJ2-5; 7 nucleotides match TRBD1. Germline CDR1 reads MNHEY; CDR2 reads SMNVEV (reference sequence). V gave up 5 bases and J gave up 5 bases; unmatched junction bases: 11. The CDR3 contains 15 residues. The CDR3 nucleotides read TGTGCCAGCAGTCGACAGGGTATGCATCGGGAGACCCAGTACTTC. This gives the protein CASSRQGMHRETQYF.

The table lists this clonotype with a few counts. The rearrangement joins TRBV5-1 to TRBJ1-2; the match to TRBD1 covers 7 bases. The CDR3 totals 14 residues. The germline V gene encodes CDR1 SGHRS and CDR2 YFSETQ. The V and J ends lost 0 bases and 4 bases, in that order; junction bases with no gene match: 3. The CDR3 bases are TGCGCCAGCAGCTTGGAGCCAGGGGGCTATGGCTACACCTTC. It codes for CASSLEPGGYGYTF.

V usage is TRBV18 and J usage is TRBJ1-2; 8 nucleotides agree with TRBD1. From germline, CDR1 is KGHSH and CDR2 LQKENI. This CDR3 contains 16 residues. V shed 3 bases and J 2 bases; nucleotides not matched to a gene: 8. For the CDR3, the DNA is TGTGCCAGCTCACCCCAACGGACAGGGATAAACTATGGCTACACCTTC. Translating gives CASSPQRTGINYGYTF.

The genes are TRBV4-1 and TRBJ1-5; D gene ambiguous. The CDR3 has 14 amino acids. V was trimmed by 2 bases and J by 1 base, leaving 6 bases between them. Germline CDR1 reads MGHRA; CDR2 reads YSYEKL. The chain's CDR3 is CASSQRESNQPQHF. CDR3 sequence (DNA): TGCGCCAGCAGCCAAAGGGAGAGCAATCAGCCCCAGCATTTT.

This clonotype was seen a handful of times. As DNA, the CDR3 is TGCAGTGCCCCCGCCCCGGGGGCCGGGGATACGCAGTATTTT. As protein: CSAPAPGAGDTQYF. The chain combines TRBV20-1 with TRBJ2-3; D tentatively fits TRBD1 or TRBD2 (6 bases each). The CDR3 spans 14 residues. The ends were cut back, 6 bases at V and 6 bases at J, with 19 bases in the middle. In germline, CDR1 is DFQATT, CDR2 SNEGSKA (reference sequence).

The chain joins TRBV27 to TRBJ2-7; maybe TRBD2 (6 bases). CDR3 size: 14 residues. Germline values: CDR1 MNHEY, CDR2 SMNVEV (reference sequence). Trimming shortened V by 4 bases and J by 0 bases, and 10 bases separated the two germline ends. CDR3 DNA: TGTGCCAGCAGTTCGTGGAGGGTCTCCTACGAGCAGTACTTC. It specifies CASSSWRVSYEQYF.

The rearrangement links TRBV4-1 to TRBJ1-2; no reliable D call. The CDR3 totals 16 residues. The V gene lost 4 bases and the J gene lost 10 bases, with 25 bases spanning the gap. The germline gives CDR1 MGHRA, CDR2 YSYEKL. As DNA, the CDR3 is TGCGCCAGCAGCCGCACTCCCTTGGCAGCGATCCTTGCCTACACCTTC. Amino acid sequence: CASSRTPLAAILAYTF.